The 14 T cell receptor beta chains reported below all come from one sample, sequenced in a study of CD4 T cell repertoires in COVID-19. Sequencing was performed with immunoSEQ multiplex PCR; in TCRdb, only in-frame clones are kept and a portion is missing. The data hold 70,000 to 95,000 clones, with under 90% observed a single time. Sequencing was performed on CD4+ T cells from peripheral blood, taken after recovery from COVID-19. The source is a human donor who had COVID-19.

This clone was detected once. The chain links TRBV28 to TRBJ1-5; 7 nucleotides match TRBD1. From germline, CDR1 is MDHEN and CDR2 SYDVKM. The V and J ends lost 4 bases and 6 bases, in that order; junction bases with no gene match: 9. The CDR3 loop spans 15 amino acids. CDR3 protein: CASSSEGASGQPQHF. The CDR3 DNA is TGTGCCAGCAGTTCGGAGGGGGCTTCCGGTCAGCCCCAGCATTTT.

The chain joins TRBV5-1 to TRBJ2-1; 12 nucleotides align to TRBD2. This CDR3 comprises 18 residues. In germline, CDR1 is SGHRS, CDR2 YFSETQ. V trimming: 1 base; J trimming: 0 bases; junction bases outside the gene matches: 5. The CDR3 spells CASSLFLAGGSSYNEQFF. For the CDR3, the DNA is TGCGCCAGCAGCTTGTTCCTAGCGGGAGGGAGCTCCTACAATGAGCAGTTCTTC. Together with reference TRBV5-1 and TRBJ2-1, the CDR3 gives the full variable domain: KAGVTQTPRYLIKTRGQQVTLSCSPISGHRSVSWYQQTPGQGLQFLFEYFSETQRNKGNFPGRFSGRQFSNSRSEMNVSTLELGDSALYLCASSLFLAGGSSYNEQFFGPGTRLTVL.

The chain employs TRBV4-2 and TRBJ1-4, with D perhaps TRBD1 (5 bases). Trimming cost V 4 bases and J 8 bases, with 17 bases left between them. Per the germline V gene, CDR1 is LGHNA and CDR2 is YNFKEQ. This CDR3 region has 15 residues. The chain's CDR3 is CASSRLGDRREKLFF. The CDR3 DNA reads TGTGCCAGCAGCCGTCTAGGGGACCGAAGGGAAAAACTGTTTTTT.

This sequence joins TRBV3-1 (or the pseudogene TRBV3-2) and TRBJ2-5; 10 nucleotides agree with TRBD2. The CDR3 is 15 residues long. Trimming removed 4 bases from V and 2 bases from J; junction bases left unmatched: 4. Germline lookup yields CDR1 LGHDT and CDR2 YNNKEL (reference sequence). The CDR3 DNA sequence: TGTGCCAGCAGCCTCACTAGCGGGGCACAAGAGACCCAGTACTTC. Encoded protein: CASSLTSGAQETQYF.

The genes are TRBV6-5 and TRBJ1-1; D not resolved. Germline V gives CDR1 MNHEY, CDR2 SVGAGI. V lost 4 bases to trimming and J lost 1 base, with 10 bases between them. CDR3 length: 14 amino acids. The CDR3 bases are TGTGCCAGCAGTTCCCGGACGGCGAACACTGAAGCTTTCTTT. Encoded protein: CASSSRTANTEAFF.

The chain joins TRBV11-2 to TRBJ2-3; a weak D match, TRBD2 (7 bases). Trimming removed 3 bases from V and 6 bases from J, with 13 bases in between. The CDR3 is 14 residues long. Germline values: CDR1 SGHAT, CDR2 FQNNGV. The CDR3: CASSFRGGWDTQYF. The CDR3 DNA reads TGTGCCAGCAGCTTTAGGGGGGGGTGGGATACGCAGTATTTT.

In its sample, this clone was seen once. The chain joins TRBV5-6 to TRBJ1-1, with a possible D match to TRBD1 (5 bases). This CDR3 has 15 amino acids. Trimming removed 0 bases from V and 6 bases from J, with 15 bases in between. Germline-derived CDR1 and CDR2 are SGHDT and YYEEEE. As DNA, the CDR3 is TGTGCCAGCAGCTTGGATGGGAGGGGTTTCGCTGAAGCTTTCTTT. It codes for CASSLDGRGFAEAFF. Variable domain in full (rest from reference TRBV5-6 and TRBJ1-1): DAGVTQSPTHLIKTRGQQVTLRCSPKSGHDTVSWYQQALGQGPQFIFQYYEEEERQRGNFPDRFSGHQFPNYSSELNVNALLLGDSALYLCASSLDGRGFAEAFFGQGTRLTVV.

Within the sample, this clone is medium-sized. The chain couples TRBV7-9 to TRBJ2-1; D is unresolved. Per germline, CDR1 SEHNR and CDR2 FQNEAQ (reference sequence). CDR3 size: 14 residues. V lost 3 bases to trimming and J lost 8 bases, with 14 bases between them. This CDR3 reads CASSFLAQKDEQFF. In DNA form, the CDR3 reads TGTGCCAGCAGCTTCCTTGCCCAAAAGGATGAGCAGTTCTTC. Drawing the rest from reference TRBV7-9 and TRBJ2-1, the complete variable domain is DTGVSQNPRHKITKRGQNVTFRCDPISEHNRLYWYRQTLGQGPEFLTYFQNEAQLEKSRLLSDRFSAERPKGSFSTLEIQRTEQGDSAMYLCASSFLAQKDEQFFGPGTRLTVL.

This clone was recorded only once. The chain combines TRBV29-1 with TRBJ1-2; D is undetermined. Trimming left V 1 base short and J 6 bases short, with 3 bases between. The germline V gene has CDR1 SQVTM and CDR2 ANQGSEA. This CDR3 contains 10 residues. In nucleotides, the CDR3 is TGCAGCGTTGAAGGCCATGGCTACACCTTC. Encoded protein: CSVEGHGYTF.

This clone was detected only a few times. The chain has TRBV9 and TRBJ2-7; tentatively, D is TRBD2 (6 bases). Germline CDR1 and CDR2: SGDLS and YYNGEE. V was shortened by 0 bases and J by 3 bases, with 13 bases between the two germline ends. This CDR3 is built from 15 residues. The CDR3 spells CASSVGGDAFYEQYF. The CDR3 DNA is TGTGCCAGCAGCGTAGGCGGGGACGCTTTCTACGAGCAGTACTTC.

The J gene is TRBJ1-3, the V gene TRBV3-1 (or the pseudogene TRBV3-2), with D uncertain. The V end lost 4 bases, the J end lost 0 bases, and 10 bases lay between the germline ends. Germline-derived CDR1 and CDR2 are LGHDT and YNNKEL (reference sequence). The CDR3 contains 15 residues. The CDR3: CASSPGLNSGNTIYF. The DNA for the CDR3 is TGTGCCAGCAGCCCTGGACTGAACTCTGGAAACACCATATATTTT.

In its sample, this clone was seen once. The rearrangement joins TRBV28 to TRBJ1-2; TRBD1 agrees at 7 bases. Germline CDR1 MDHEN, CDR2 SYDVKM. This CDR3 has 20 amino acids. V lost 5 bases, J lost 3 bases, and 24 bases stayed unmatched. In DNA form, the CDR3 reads TGTGCCAGCAGTACAGGATGGCGAGGGGGGACAGCCCATAGGGACTATGGCTACACCTTC. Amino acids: CASSTGWRGGTAHRDYGYTF.

The CDR3 reads CASSLAGGETQYF. CDR3 nucleotide sequence: TGTGCCAGCAGCTTAGCAGGGGGGGAGACCCAGTACTTC. The chain uses TRBV7-8 and TRBJ2-5, with D possibly being TRBD1 or TRBD2 (6 bases each). V was trimmed by 0 bases and J by 5 bases, leaving 7 bases between them. The CDR3 runs 13 residues. Germline V gives CDR1 SGHVS, CDR2 FQNEAQ.

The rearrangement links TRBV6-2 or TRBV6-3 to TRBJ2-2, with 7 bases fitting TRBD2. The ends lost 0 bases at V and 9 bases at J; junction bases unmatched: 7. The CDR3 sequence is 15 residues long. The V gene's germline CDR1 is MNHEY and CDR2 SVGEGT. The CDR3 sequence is CASSYSRENPWELFF. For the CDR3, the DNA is TGTGCCAGCAGTTACTCGCGGGAGAACCCTTGGGAGCTGTTTTTT.